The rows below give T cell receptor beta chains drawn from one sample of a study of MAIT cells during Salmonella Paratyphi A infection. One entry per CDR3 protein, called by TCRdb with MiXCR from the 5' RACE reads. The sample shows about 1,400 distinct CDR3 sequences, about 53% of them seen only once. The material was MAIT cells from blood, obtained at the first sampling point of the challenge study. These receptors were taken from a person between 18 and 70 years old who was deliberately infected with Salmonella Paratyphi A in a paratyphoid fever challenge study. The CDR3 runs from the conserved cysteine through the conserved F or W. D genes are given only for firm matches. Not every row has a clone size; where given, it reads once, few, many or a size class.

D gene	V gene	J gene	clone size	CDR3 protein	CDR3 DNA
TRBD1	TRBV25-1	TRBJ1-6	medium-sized	CASSAQGDSNSPLHF	TGTGCCAGCAGTGCCCAAGGGGACAGTAATTCACCCCTCCACTTT
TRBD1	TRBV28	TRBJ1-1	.	CASSVLQDRANTEAFF	TGTGCCAGCAGTGTGCTTCAGGACAGGGCGAACACTGAAGCTTTCTTT
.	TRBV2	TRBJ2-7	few	CASSARDHRSGDVGEQYF	TGTGCCAGCAGTGCTAGAGACCACCGATCCGGGGACGTTGGGGAGCAGTACTTC
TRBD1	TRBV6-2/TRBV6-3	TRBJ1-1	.	CASSYNRGSFEAFF	TGTGCCAGCAGTTACAACAGGGGATCCTTTGAAGCTTTCTTT
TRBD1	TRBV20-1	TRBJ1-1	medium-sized	CSARTGDTEAFF	TGCAGTGCGAGGACAGGGGACACTGAAGCTTTCTTT
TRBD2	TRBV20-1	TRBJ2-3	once	CSALAGTTDTQYF	TGCAGTGCTCTAGCGGGGACCACAGATACGCAGTATTTT
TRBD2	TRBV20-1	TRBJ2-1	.	CSARDVTSGGDNEQFF	TGCAGTGCTAGAGATGTGACTAGCGGGGGGGACAATGAGCAGTTCTTC
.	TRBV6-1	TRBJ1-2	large	CASSFREISNYGYTF	TGTGCCAGCAGTTTTCGGGAGATTTCTAACTATGGCTACACCTTC
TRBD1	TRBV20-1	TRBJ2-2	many	CSAGTGDTGELFF	TGCAGTGCCGGGACAGGGGACACCGGGGAGCTGTTTTTT
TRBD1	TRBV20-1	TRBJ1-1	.	CSARPGQGHTEAFF	TGCAGTGCTAGACCGGGACAGGGGCACACTGAAGCTTTCTTT
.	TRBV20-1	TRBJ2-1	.	CSALPPMGRTDHNEQFF	TGCAGTGCTCTCCCCCCGATGGGACGCACAGACCACAATGAGCAGTTCTTC
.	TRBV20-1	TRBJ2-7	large	CSARDGDRESGEQYF	TGCAGTGCTAGAGATGGAGATCGGGAGTCAGGGGAGCAGTACTTC
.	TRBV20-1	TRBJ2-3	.	CSASSDGLETDTQYF	TGCAGTGCCAGCAGTGACGGGCTAGAGACAGATACGCAGTATTTT
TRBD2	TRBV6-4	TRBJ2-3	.	CASSDTAGAGYNEQYF	TGTGCCAGCAGTGATACAGCGGGAGCAGGGTACAATGAGCAGTATTTT
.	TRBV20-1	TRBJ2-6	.	CSASSGGGGTGANVLTF	TGCAGTGCCAGCAGTGGAGGGGGCGGTACAGGGGCCAACGTCCTGACTTTC
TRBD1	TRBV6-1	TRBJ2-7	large	CASSEASGQGRDEQYF	TGTGCCAGCAGTGAAGCTTCGGGACAGGGCCGGGACGAGCAGTACTTC
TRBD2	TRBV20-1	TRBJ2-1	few	CSDTAGAGYNEQFF	TGCAGTGATACAGCGGGAGCAGGGTACAATGAGCAGTTCTTC
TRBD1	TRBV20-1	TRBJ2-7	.	CSSRGTGDSYEQYF	TGCAGTTCTAGAGGGACAGGAGACTCCTACGAGCAGTACTTC
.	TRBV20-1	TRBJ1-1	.	CSARAGDLLMNTEAFF	TGCAGTGCTAGAGCAGGGGATCTTCTTATGAACACTGAAGCTTTCTTT
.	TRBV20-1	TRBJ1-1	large	CSTRGSDSGTEAFF	TGCAGTACCAGAGGGTCCGATTCAGGCACTGAAGCTTTCTTT
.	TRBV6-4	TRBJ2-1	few	CASSQGPGEESNEQFF	TGTGCCAGCAGCCAAGGTCCGGGAGAGGAGTCCAATGAGCAGTTCTTC
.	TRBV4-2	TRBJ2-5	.	CASSPVGDRESGEQYF	TGTGCCAGCAGCCCGGTCGGAGATCGGGAGTCAGGGGAGCAGTACTTC
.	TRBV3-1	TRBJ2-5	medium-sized	CASSQEDFQETQYF	TGTGCCAGCAGCCAAGAGGACTTCCAAGAGACCCAGTACTTC
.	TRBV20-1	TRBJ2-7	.	CSASSFDRESGEQYF	TGCAGTGCTAGCTCTTTCGATCGGGAGTCAGGGGAGCAGTACTTC
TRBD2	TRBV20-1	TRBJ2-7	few	CSARDLASGGESTGELYF	TGCAGTGCTAGAGATCTCGCTAGCGGGGGGGAGAGCACCGGGGAGCTGTACTTC
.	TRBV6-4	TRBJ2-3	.	CASSDQAGADTQYF	TGTGCCAGCAGTGACCAGGCTGGGGCAGATACGCAGTATTTT
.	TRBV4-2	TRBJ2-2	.	CASSPVGELFF	TGTGCCAGCAGCCCGGTCGGAGAGCTGTTTTTT
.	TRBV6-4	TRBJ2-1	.	CASSQGPGEGNEQFF	TGTGCCAGCAGCCAAGGTCCGGGAGAGGGCAATGAGCAGTTCTTC
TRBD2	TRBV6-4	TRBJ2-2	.	CVSSERDNTGELFF	TGTGTCAGCAGTGAGCGGGATAACACCGGGGAGCTGTTTTTT
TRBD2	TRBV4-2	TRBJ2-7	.	CASSQELAESYEQYF	TGTGCCAGCAGCCAAGAACTAGCGGAATCCTACGAGCAGTACTTC
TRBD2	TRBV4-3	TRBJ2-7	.	CASSQEAGSAYEQYF	TGCGCCAGCAGCCAAGAAGCGGGGTCAGCCTACGAGCAGTACTTC
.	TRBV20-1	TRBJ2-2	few	CSDGGENTGELFF	TGCAGTGACGGGGGAGAGAACACCGGGGAGCTGTTTTTT
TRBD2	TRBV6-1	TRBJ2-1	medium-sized	CASSEVAGGILGEQFF	TGTGCCAGCAGTGAAGTAGCGGGAGGGATCCTTGGTGAGCAGTTCTTC
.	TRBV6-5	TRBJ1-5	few	CASSNREAQPQHF	TGTGCCAGCAGTAACAGGGAGGCACAGCCCCAGCATTTT
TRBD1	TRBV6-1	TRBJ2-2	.	CDRSAGTGDTGEMFF	TGTGACAGAAGTGCCGGGACAGGGGACACCGGGGAGATGTTTTTT
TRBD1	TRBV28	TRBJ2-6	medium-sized	CASGTGVDGANVLTF	TGTGCCAGCGGGACAGGGGTGGATGGGGCCAACGTCCTGACTTTC
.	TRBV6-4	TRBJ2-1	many	CASSALAGSDEQFF	TGTGCCAGCAGTGCCCTTGCCGGTAGCGATGAGCAGTTCTTC
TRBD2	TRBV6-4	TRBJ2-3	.	CASSSLAGGTDTQYF	TGTGCCAGCAGCTCTCTAGCGGGGGGTACAGATACGCAGTATTTT
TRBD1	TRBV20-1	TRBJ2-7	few	CSASSEATGSSYEQYF	TGCAGTGCCAGCAGTGAAGCGACAGGGAGCTCCTACGAGCAGTACTTC
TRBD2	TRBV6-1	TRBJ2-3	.	CASSGLAGGPDTQYF	TGTGCCAGCAGTGGACTAGCGGGAGGGCCAGATACGCAGTATTTT
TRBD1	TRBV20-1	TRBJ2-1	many	CSARFRDRDYNEQFF	TGCAGTGCTAGATTCCGGGACAGGGACTACAATGAGCAGTTCTTC
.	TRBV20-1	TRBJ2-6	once	CSAQDVGRGDTGELTF	TGCAGTGCTCAAGACGTGGGCAGGGGGGACACCGGGGAGCTGACTTTC
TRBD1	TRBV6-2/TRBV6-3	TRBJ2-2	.	CASSQGQATGELFF	TGTGCCAGCAGCCAGGGACAGGCGACCGGGGAGCTGTTTTTT
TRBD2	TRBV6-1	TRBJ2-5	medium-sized	CASSGLAGGAETQYF	TGTGCCAGCAGTGGATTAGCGGGAGGGGCAGAGACCCAGTACTTC
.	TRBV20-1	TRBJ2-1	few	CSAPLGVEPYEQFF	TGCAGTGCTCCCCTCGGGGTGGAGCCCTATGAGCAGTTCTTC
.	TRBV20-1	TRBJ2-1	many	CSAWPGTDYNEQFF	TGCAGTGCCTGGCCGGGAACTGACTACAATGAGCAGTTCTTC
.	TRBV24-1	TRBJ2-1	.	CATSGSFGGRANEQFF	TGTGCCACCAGTGGCTCTTTTGGAGGAAGGGCCAATGAGCAGTTCTTC
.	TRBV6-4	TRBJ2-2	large	CASSDGETGELFF	TGTGCCAGCAGTGACGGGGAGACCGGGGAGCTGTTTTTT
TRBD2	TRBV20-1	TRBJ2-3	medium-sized	CSVFLAGEPPVARAEGTQYF	TGCAGTGTGTTTCTAGCGGGGGAGCCACCCGTTGCCCGGGCCGAGGGTACGCAGTATTTT
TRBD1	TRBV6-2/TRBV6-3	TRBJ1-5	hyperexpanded	CASSWDSENQPQHF	TGTGCCAGCAGTTGGGACAGCGAAAATCAGCCCCAGCATTTT
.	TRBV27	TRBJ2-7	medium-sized	CASSSGEGLYEQYF	TGTGCCAGCAGTTCGGGGGAAGGGTTGTACGAGCAGTACTTC
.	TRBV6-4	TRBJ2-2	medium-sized	CASSEGLETGELFF	TGTGCCAGCAGTGAAGGGCTAGAAACCGGGGAGCTGTTTTTT
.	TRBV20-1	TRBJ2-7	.	CSARDHRSGESYEQYF	TGCAGTGCTAGAGACCACCGATCCGGGGAATCCTACGAGCAGTACTTC
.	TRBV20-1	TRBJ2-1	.	CSARDSLDYNEQFF	TGCAGTGCTAGAGATAGCCTAGACTACAATGAGCAGTTCTTC
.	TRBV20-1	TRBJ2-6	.	CSASSQDGNSGANVLTF	TGCAGTGCCAGCAGCCAAGATGGAAACTCTGGGGCCAACGTCCTGACTTTC
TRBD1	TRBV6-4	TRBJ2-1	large	CASSQGPGQGSSEQFF	TGTGCCAGCAGCCAAGGTCCGGGACAGGGTTCATCCGAGCAGTTCTTC
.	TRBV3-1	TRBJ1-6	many	CASSQEIGEPSPLHF	TGTGCCAGCAGCCAAGAAATCGGGGAGCCTTCACCCCTCCACTTT
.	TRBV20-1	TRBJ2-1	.	CSARTIADSYNEQFF	TGCAGTGCTAGAACGATAGCGGATTCCTACAATGAGCAGTTCTTC
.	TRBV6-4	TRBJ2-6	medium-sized	CASSDGSSGANVLTF	TGTGCCAGCAGTGACGGGTCTTCTGGGGCCAACGTCCTGACTTTC
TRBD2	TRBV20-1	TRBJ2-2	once	CSARDRASGGESGELFF	TGCAGTGCTAGAGATCGCGCTAGCGGGGGAGAGAGCGGGGAGCTGTTTTTT